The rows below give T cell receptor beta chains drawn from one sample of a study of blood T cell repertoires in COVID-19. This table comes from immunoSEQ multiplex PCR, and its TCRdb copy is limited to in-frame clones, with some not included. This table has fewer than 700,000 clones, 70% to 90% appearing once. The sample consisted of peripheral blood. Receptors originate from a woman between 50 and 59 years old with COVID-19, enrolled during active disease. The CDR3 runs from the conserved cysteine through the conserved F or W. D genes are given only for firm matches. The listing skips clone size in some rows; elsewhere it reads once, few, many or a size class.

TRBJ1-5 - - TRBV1 TGCACCAGCAGCCAAGGTAGAGGGTATCAGCCCCAGCATTTT CTSSQGRGYQPQHF
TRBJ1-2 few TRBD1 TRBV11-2 TGTGCCAGCAGCTTAGATTCTGGTGGACAGGGGGGCAAGCTCTTC CASSLDSGGQGGKLF
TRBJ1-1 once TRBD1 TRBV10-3 TGTGCCATCAGTCTCTCGGGACAGGGGGTTAACACTGAAGCTTTCTTT CAISLSGQGVNTEAFF
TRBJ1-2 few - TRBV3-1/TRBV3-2 TGTGCCAGCAGCCAGATACTAGGGTATGGCTACACCTTC CASSQILGYGYTF
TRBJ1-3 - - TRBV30 TGTGCCTGGAGCAGAGGGATCTCTGGAAACACCATATATTTT CAWSRGISGNTIYF
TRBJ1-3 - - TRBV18 TGTGCCAGCTCCGTGACAGCTGGAAACACCATATATTTT CASSVTAGNTIYF
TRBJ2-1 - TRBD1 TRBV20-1 TGCAGTGCTAGTGAGACAGGGGTGGGCAATGAGCAGTTCTTC CSASETGVGNEQFF
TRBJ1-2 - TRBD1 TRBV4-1 TGCGCCAGCAGACCGAGGATTCCGGGACAGGGAGATGGCTACACCTTC CASRPRIPGQGDGYTF
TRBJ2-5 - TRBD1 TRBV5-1 TGCGCCAGCAGCTTGCTTCCAGGGGGATGGGAGACCCAGTACTTC CASSLLPGGWETQYF
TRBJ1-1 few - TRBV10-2 TGCGCCAGCAGTGAGAAGAGGCCTGGTTGGGCTTTCTTT CASSEKRPGWAFF
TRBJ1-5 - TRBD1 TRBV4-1 TGCGCCAGCAGCCAAATTACAGGGGGAGGTCAGCCCCAGCATTTT CASSQITGGGQPQHF
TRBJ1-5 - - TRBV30 TGTGCCTGGAGTGTAGGTGGGCAGGGATGGCAGGGCGATCAGCCCCAGCATTTT CAWSVGGQGWQGDQPQHF
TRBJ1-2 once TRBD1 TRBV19 TGTGCCAGTAGTCCCCTCGACAGGGGCTATGGCTACACCTTC CASSPLDRGYGYTF
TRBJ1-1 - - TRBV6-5 TGTGCCAGCAGTTACTGGGACATGAACACTGAAGCTTTCTTT CASSYWDMNTEAFF
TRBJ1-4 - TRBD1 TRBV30 TGTGCCTGGAGGTCGACAGGGGCTGAAAAACTGTTTTTT CAWRSTGAEKLFF
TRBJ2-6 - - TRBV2 TGTGCCACCACAGGGAACTCTGGGGCCAACGTCCTGACTTTC CATTGNSGANVLTF
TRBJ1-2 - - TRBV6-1 TGTGCCAGCAGGGAAGGGGGAGGCTATGGCTACACCTTC CASREGGGYGYTF
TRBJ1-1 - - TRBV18 TGTGCCAGCTCACCTCCCATCAGGGGTCGGGCTTTCTTT CASSPPIRGRAFF
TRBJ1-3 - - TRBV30 TGTGCCTCGGGGGAGACAGACACCATATATTTT CASGETDTIYF
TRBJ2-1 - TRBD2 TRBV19 TGTGCCAGTAGTACTCGGACTAGCGGGGGGTACAATGAGCAGTTCTTC CASSTRTSGGYNEQFF
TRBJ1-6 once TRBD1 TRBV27 TGTGCCAGCAGTCGCGACGGGGACAGGGGCCCCCTTGGGGGTAATTCACCCCTCCACTTT CASSRDGDRGPLGGNSPLHF
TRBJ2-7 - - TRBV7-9 TGTGCCACCCGGCCAAGGCCCCCTTTGGCGGCCTCCTACGAGCAGTACTTC CATRPRPPLAASYEQYF
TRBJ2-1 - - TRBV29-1 TGCAGCGTTGAAGGGACAGCGAACAATGAGCAGTTCTTC CSVEGTANNEQFF
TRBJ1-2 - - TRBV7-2 TGTGCCAGCAGCTTGTCAGACATAAGTAACTATGGCTACACCTTC CASSLSDISNYGYTF
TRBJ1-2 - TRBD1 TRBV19 TGTGCCAGTAGTAGGACAGGGGCTAACTATGGCTACACCTTC CASSRTGANYGYTF
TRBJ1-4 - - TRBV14 TGTGCCAGCAGCCATCCCAACGAGGGCAGAAGATCCTCGCGGGATGAAAAACTGTTTTTT CASSHPNEGRRSSRDEKLFF
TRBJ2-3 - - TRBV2 TGTGCCAGCACCGCAACCGGGACACCTAGCACAGATACGCAGTATTTT CASTATGTPSTDTQYF
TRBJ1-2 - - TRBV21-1 TGTGCCAGCAGCAAGAACGGGGACAGGGGGTTTTTCTATGGCTACACCTTC CASSKNGDRGFFYGYTF
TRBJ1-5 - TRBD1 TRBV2 TGTGCCAGCAGGGGTACACGGGACAGTCATCAGCCCCAGCATTTT CASRGTRDSHQPQHF
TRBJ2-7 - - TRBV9 TGTGCCAGCAGCAAAAGACAGGGACTCCCCTACGAGCAGTACTTC CASSKRQGLPYEQYF
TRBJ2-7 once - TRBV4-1 TGCGCCAGCAGCCACCTAGACAGGTCCTACGAGCAGTACTTC CASSHLDRSYEQYF
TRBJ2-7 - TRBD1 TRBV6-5 TGTGCCAGCAGCCCCAGACAGGGCGGTTACGAGCAGTACTTC CASSPRQGGYEQYF
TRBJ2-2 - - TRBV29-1 TGCAGCGTTGTACAGGGCTTCACCGGGGAGCTGTTTTTT CSVVQGFTGELFF
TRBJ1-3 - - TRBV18 TGTGCCAGCTCACCCCAGGGAACTGGAAACACCATATATTTT CASSPQGTGNTIYF